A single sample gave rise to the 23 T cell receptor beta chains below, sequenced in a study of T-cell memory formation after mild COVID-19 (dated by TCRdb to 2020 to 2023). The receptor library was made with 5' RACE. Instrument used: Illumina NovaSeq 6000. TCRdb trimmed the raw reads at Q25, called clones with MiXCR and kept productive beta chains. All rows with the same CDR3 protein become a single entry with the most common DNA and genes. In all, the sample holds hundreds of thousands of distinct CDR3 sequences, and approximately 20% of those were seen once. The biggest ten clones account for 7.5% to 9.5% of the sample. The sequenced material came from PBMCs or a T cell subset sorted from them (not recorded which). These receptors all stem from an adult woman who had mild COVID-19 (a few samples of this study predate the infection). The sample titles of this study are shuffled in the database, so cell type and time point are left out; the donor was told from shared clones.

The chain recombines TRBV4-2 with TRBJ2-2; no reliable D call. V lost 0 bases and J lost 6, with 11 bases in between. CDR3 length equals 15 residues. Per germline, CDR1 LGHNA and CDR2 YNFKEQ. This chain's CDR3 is CASSQDLSWAGELFF. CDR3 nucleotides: TGTGCCAGCAGCCAAGATCTATCTTGGGCCGGGGAGCTGTTTTTT.

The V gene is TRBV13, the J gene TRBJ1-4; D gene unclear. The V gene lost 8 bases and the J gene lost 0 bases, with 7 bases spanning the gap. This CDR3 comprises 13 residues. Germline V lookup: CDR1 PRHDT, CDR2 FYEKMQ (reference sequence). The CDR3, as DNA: TGTGCCAGCGCCCGTACAACTAATGAAAAACTGTTTTTT. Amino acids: CASARTTNEKLFF.

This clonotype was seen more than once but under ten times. The CDR3 sequence: CASSLAGVLTDTQYF. CDR3 nucleotide sequence: TGCGCCAGCAGCTTGGCCGGGGTATTGACAGATACGCAGTATTTT. V usage is TRBV5-1 and J usage is TRBJ2-3; maybe TRBD2 (5 bases). Trimming took 0 bases from V and 3 from J, leaving 11 bases between them. The CDR3 covers 15 residues. Germline loops: CDR1 SGHRS, CDR2 YFSETQ.

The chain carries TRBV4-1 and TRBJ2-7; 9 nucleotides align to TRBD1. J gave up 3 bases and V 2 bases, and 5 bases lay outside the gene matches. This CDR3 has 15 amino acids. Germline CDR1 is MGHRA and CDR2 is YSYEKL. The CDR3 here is CASSQRDRAGYEQYF. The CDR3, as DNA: TGCGCCAGCAGCCAAAGGGACAGGGCAGGCTACGAGCAGTACTTC.

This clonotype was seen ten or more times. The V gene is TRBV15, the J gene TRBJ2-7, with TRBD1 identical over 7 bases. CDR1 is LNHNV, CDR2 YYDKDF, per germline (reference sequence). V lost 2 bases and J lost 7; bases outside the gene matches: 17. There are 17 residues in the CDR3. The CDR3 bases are TGTGCCACCAGCAGATCACCTCGAGGGACAGTGGGACGGGAGCAGTACTTC. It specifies CATSRSPRGTVGREQYF.

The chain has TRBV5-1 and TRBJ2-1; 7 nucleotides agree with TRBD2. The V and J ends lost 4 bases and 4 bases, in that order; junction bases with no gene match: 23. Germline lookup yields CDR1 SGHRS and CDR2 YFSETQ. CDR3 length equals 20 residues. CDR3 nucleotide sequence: TGCGCCAGCAGCCGGAGTTTCCAGCGGGATATCCCATGTCCTTACAATGAGCAGTTCTTC. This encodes CASSRSFQRDIPCPYNEQFF.

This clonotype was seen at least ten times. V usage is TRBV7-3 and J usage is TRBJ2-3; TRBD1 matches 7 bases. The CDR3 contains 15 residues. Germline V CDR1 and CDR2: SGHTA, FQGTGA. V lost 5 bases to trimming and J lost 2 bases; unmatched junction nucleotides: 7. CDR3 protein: CASSRTGQNTDTQYF. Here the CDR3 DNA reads TGTGCCAGCAGCCGAACGGGACAGAACACAGATACGCAGTATTTT.

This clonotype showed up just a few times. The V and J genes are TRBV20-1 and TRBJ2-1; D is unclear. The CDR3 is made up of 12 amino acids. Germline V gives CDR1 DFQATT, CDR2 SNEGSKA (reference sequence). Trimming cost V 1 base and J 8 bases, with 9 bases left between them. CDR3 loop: CSARAGRDEQFF. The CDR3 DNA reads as TGCAGTGCTAGAGCGGGTCGGGATGAGCAGTTCTTC.

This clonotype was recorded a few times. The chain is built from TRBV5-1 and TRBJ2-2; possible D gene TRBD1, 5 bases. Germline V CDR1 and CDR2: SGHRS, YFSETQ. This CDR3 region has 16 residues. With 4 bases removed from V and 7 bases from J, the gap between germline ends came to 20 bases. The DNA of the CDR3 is TGCGCCAGCAGCCCATTTCCGGACATCAGCGTCGGGGAGCTGTTTTTT. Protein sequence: CASSPFPDISVGELFF.

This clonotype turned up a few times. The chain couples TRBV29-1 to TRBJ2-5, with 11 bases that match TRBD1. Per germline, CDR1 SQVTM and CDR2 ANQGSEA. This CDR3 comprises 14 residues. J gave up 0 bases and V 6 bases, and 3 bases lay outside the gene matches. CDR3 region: CSVGTGGYQETQYF. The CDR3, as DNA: TGCAGCGTCGGGACAGGGGGGTACCAAGAGACCCAGTACTTC.

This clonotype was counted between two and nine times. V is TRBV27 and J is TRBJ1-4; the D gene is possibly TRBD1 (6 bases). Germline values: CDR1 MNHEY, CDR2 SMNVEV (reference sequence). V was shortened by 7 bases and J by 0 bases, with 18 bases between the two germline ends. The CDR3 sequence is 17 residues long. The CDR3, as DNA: TGTGCCAGCACCTCCTCGGGACATGACTCAACTAATGAAAAACTGTTTTTT. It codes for CASTSSGHDSTNEKLFF.

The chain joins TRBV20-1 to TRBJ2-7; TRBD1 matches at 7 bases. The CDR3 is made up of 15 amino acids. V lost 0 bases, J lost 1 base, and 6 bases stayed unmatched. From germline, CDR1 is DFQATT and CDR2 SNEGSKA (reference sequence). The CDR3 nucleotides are TGCAGTGCTAGAGAACTAGACAGGGTGTCCTACGAGCAGTACTTC. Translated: CSARELDRVSYEQYF.

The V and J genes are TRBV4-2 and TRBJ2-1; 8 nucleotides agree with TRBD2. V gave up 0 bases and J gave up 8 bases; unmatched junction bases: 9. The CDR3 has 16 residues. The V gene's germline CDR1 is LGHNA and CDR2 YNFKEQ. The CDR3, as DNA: TGTGCCAGCAGCCAAGAGGGACGGGGGGGCCGCGATGAGCAGTTCTTC. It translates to CASSQEGRGGRDEQFF.

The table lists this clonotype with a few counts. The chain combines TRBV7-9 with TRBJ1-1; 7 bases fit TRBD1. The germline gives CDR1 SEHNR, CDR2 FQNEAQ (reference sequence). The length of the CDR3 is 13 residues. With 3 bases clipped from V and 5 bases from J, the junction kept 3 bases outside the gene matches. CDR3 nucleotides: TGTGCCAGCAGCTTCAACAGGGGTACTGAAGCTTTCTTT. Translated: CASSFNRGTEAFF.

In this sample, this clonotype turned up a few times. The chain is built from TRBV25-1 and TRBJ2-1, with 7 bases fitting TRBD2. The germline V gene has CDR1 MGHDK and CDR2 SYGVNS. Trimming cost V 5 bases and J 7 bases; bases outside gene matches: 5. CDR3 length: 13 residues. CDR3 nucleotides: TGTGCCAGCAGTATGCGGGGAGGGAATGAGCAGTTCTTC. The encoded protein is CASSMRGGNEQFF.

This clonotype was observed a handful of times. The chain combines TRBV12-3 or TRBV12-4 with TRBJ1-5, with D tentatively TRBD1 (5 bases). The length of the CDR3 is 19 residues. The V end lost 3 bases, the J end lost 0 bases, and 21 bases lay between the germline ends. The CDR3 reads CASSFKYSIGDPSNQPQHF. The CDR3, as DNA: TGTGCCAGCAGTTTCAAGTATTCGATTGGGGACCCTAGCAATCAGCCCCAGCATTTT.

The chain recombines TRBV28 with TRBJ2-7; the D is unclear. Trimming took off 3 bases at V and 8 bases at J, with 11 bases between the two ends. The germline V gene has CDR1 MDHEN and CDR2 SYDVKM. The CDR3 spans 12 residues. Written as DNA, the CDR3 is TGTGCCAGCAGTTTTAATAGCCTCCAGCAGTACTTC. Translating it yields CASSFNSLQQYF.

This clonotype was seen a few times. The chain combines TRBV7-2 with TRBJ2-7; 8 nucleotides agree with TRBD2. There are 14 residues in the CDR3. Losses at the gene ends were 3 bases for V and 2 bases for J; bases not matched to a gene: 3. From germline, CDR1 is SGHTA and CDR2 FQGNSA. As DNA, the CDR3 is TGTGCCAGCAGCTTTCCGGGAGGGCCCTACGAGCAGTACTTC. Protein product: CASSFPGGPYEQYF.

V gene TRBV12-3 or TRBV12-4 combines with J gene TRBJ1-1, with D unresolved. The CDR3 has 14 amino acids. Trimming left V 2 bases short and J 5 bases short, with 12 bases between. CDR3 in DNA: TGTGCCAGCAGTTTAAGGGAACAGCGGACTGAAGCTTTCTTT. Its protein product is CASSLREQRTEAFF.

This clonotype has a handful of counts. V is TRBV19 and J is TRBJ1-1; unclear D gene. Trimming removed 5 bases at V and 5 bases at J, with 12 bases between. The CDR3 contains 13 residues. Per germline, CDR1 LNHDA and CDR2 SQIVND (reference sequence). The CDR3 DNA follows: TGTGCCAGTAGTGAGGGTCGCGGGACTGAAGCTTTCTTT. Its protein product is CASSEGRGTEAFF.

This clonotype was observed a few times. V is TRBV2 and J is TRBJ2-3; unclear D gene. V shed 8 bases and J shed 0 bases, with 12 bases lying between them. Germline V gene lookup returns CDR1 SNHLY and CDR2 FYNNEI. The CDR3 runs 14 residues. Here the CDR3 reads CASRRITSTDTQYF. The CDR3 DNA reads TGTGCCAGCCGACGGATTACTAGCACAGATACGCAGTATTTT. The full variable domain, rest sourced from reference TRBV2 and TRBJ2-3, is EPEVTQTPSHQVTQMGQEVILRCVPISNHLYFYWYRQILGQKVEFLVSFYNNEISEKSEIFDDQFSVERPDGSNFTLKIRSTKLEDSAMYFCASRRITSTDTQYFGPGTRLTVL.

CDR3 in amino acids: CATSDPGQGDDEQFF. Here the CDR3 DNA reads TGTGCCACCAGTGACCCCGGACAGGGGGACGATGAGCAGTTCTTC. The chain recombines TRBV24-1 with TRBJ2-1, with 10 bases that match TRBD1. Per germline, CDR1 KGHDR and CDR2 SFDVKD. The CDR3 covers 15 residues. V was clipped by 4 bases and J by 8 bases; unmatched bases: 7.

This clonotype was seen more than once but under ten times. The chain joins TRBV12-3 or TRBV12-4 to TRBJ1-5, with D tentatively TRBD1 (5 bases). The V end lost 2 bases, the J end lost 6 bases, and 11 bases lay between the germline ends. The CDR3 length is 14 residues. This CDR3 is CASSLTGGSQPQHF. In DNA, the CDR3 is TGTGCCAGCAGTTTAACCGGGGGGAGTCAGCCCCAGCATTTT.